The T cell receptor (beta chain) described here comes from a study of T-cell reconstitution after alpha-beta-depleted transplantation in children. The sample holds a few counts of this clonotype. The authors prepared the TCRbeta library with unique molecular identifiers. Each CDR3 protein is one row after TCRdb ran MiXCR on the PCR reads. The table shows fewer than 550,000 distinct CDR3 sequences, with under 13% occurring only once. V lost 6 bases and J lost 6; bases outside the gene matches: 11. Germline V gene sequence: CDR1 DFQATT, CDR2 SNEGSKA (reference sequence). The CDR3 has 14 amino acids. The genes are TRBV20-1 and TRBJ2-3; the match to TRBD2 covers 8 bases. The sequence was collected from a human donor who donated a stem cell graft to a child with acute myeloid leukemia. Sample: PBMCs from the stem cell graft donor, taken from the stem cell graft. CDR3 loop: CSAPIAGSLDTQYF. The DNA of the CDR3 is TGCAGTGCACCGATAGCGGGATCATTGGATACGCAGTATTTT.